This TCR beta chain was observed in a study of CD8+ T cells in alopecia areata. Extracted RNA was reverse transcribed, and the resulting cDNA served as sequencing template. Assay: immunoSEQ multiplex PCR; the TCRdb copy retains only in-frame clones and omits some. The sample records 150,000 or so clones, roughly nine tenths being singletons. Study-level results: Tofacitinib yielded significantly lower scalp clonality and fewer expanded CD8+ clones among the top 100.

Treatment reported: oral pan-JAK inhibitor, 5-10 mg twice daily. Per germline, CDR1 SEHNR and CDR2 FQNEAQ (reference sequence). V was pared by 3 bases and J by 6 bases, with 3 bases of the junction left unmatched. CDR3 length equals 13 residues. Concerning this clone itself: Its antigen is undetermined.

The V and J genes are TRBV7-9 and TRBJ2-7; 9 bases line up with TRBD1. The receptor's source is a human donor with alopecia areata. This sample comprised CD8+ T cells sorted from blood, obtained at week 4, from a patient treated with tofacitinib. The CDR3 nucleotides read TGTGCCAGCAGCTTTATGACAGGGGGCGAGCAGTACTTC. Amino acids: CASSFMTGGEQYF.